These 3 T cell receptor beta chains originate from one sample sequenced in a study of blood T cell repertoires in COVID-19. Sequencing used immunoSEQ multiplex PCR; TCRdb keeps in-frame clones, though not all of them. This sample has 150,000 to 200,000 clones, with around 86% found just once. Sequencing was performed on peripheral blood. These TCRs come from a man in his 70s with acute or convalescent COVID-19.

The gene calls are TRBV21-1 and TRBJ1-5. TRBV21-1 is a pseudogene. The CDR3 is 17 residues long. CDR3 sequence: CASRGTGITGRHQPQHF. The DNA of the CDR3 is TGTGCCAGCAGAGGTACCGGGATCACGGGGAGGCATCAGCCCCAGCATTTT.

This clone was seen a handful of times. The chain is built from TRBV21-1 and TRBJ2-7; whether TRBD1, the table's D call, matches the DNA was not checked. TRBV21-1 is listed as a pseudogene. This CDR3 is 14 amino acids long. CDR3 region: CASSITGTGHEQYF. The CDR3 coding sequence is TGTGCCAGCAGTATAACCGGGACAGGGCACGAGCAGTACTTC.

The J gene is TRBJ2-1, the V gene TRBV6-6; maybe TRBD1 (5 bases). The V and J ends lost 3 bases and 10 bases respectively, with 22 bases between them. The CDR3 consists of 16 residues. The germline gives CDR1 MNHNY, CDR2 SVGAGI (reference sequence). The CDR3 nucleotides are TGTGCCAGCAGTTATAGTGACGAAGGGGCCACCGGGGAGCAGTTCTTC. It yields the protein CASSYSDEGATGEQFF.